These T cell receptor beta chains were read from a single sample in a study of T cells in Graves' hyperthyroidism and ophthalmopathy. TCRdb re-analysed the multiplex PCR reads in MiXCR, keeping a single row per CDR3 protein. Among 500,000 to 700,000 distinct CDR3 sequences listed, 16% were seen once. What was sequenced was blood. These receptors all come from a woman aged 18-29 years with Graves' hyperthyroidism. Both conserved end residues are part of each CDR3. The D gene is left open where the match is weak. Clone size appears in some rows only: once, few, many, or a class for an expanded clone.

d_gene,abundance,j_gene,v_gene,CDR3aa,CDR3nt
-,-,TRBJ2-1,TRBV20-1,CSAQLVDSYNEQFF,TGCAGTGCTCAGCTAGTGGACTCCTACAATGAGCAGTTCTTC
-,-,TRBJ2-4,TRBV5-1,CASSSFAGASGNIQYF,TGCGCCAGCAGCAGCTTTGCGGGGGCGTCGGGAAACATTCAGTACTTC
-,-,TRBJ2-2,TRBV4-1,CASSQLIRQSGGELFF,TGCGCCAGCAGCCAACTTATCCGGCAGTCCGGCGGGGAGCTGTTTTTT
TRBD1,few,TRBJ2-7,TRBV6-1,CASSHPFTGGKAYEQYF,TGTGCCAGCAGCCACCCTTTCACAGGGGGAAAGGCCTACGAGCAGTACTTC
TRBD1,many,TRBJ1-1,TRBV6-2/TRBV6-3,CASSNPSTGANTEAFF,TGTGCCAGCAGTAACCCCTCGACAGGGGCTAACACTGAAGCTTTCTTT
TRBD2,many,TRBJ2-1,TRBV6-2/TRBV6-3,CASRRSRTGGGAVFSYNEQFF,TGTGCCAGCAGAAGGTCCCGAACTGGCGGGGGGGCGGTCTTCTCCTACAATGAGCAGTTCTTC
TRBD1,-,TRBJ1-1,TRBV7-9,CASSFAPGQWNTEAFF,TGTGCCAGCAGCTTTGCGCCGGGACAGTGGAACACTGAAGCTTTCTTT
TRBD2,few,TRBJ2-7,TRBV7-9,CASSPPISGYEQHF,TGTGCCAGCAGCCCTCCGATTAGCGGGTACGAGCAGCACTTC
TRBD1,many,TRBJ1-5,TRBV4-1,CASSLFAGQLNQPQHF,TGCGCCAGCAGCCTCTTTGCGGGACAGTTAAATCAGCCCCAGCATTTT
TRBD1,many,TRBJ2-5,TRBV28,CASRTGGAGETQYF,TGTGCCAGCAGAACAGGGGGCGCCGGGGAGACCCAGTACTTC
-,many,TRBJ2-7,TRBV11-2,CASSSDVRNEQYF,TGTGCCAGCAGCTCGGACGTGAGGAACGAGCAGTACTTC
-,many,TRBJ1-1,TRBV6-1,CASSEAGTEAFF,TGTGCCAGCAGCGAGGCTGGCACTGAAGCTTTCTTT
-,once,TRBJ1-5,TRBV3-1,CASSQVWGQGQPQHF,TGTGCCAGCAGCCAAGTCTGGGGGCAGGGTCAGCCCCAGCATTTT
TRBD1,many,TRBJ1-1,TRBV20-1,CSARRQGGTEAFF,TGCAGTGCTAGAAGACAGGGAGGGACTGAAGCTTTCTTT
-,-,TRBJ2-3,TRBV7-9,CASSLGPAQDTQYF,TGTGCCAGCAGCTTAGGGCCGGCGCAAGATACGCAGTATTTT
-,-,TRBJ2-7,TRBV5-5,CASSLEQTVYYEQYF,TGTGCCAGCAGCTTGGAACAGACTGTTTACTACGAGCAGTACTTC
TRBD1,-,TRBJ1-2,TRBV5-8,CASSLQGEYGYTF,TGTGCCAGCAGCTTGCAGGGGGAGTATGGCTACACCTTC
TRBD1,many,TRBJ1-2,TRBV11-2,CASSPRTGANYGYTF,TGTGCCAGCAGCCCGAGGACAGGAGCTAACTATGGCTACACCTTC
-,-,TRBJ1-2,TRBV18,CASSPQGTYYGYTF,TGTGCCAGCTCACCACAGGGTACCTACTATGGCTACACCTTC
-,-,TRBJ1-2,TRBV27,CASSPRIGGEDYGYTF,TGTGCCAGCAGTCCCCGGATCGGGGGTGAAGACTATGGCTACACCTTC
-,many,TRBJ2-7,TRBV5-1,CASSLLPSYEQYF,TGCGCCAGCAGCCTACTCCCCTCCTACGAGCAGTACTTC
TRBD2,-,TRBJ2-4,TRBV7-2,CASSLRLAGSDIQHF,TGTGCCAGCAGCTTAAGACTAGCGGGATCAGACATTCAGCACTTC
TRBD2,-,TRBJ2-7,TRBV6-1,CASSPSRLAGAGYEQYF,TGTGCCAGCAGTCCATCTCGACTAGCGGGGGCCGGCTACGAGCAGTACTTC
-,-,TRBJ2-3,TRBV7-8,CASSLAIFGDTQYF,TGTGCCAGCAGCTTAGCGATTTTTGGAGATACGCAGTATTTT
-,-,TRBJ1-4,TRBV12-3/TRBV12-4,CASSPSGAASEKLFF,TGTGCCAGCAGTCCGTCGGGGGCGGCTAGTGAAAAACTGTTTTTT
TRBD1,-,TRBJ1-2,TRBV9,CASSGIGTGGGYTF,TGTGCCAGCAGCGGAATCGGGACAGGGGGCGGCTACACCTTC
TRBD1,many,TRBJ1-2,TRBV7-6,CASSDRQGANYGYTF,TGTGCCAGCAGCGACAGACAGGGGGCCAACTATGGCTACACCTTC
-,many,TRBJ2-1,TRBV7-9,CASIRRVGPYYNEQFF,TGTGCCAGCATCCGCAGGGTGGGACCATACTACAATGAGCAGTTCTTC
TRBD1,-,TRBJ2-2,TRBV6-9,CASSYRTGGIENTGELFF,TGTGCCAGCAGTTACCGGACAGGGGGCATAGAGAACACCGGGGAGCTGTTTTTT
-,-,TRBJ1-4,TRBV20-1,CSARRRGDYEKLFF,TGCAGTGCTAGAAGGCGGGGGGACTATGAAAAACTGTTTTTT
TRBD1,-,TRBJ1-5,TRBV28,CASSFLRGLESQHF,TGTGCCAGCAGTTTCCTCAGGGGGCTGGAGTCCCAGCATTTT
-,-,TRBJ2-5,TRBV4-1,CASSQNGKTQYF,TGCGCCAGCAGCCAAAATGGGAAGACCCAGTACTTC
-,many,TRBJ1-1,TRBV19,CASSPRVDSHTEAFF,TGTGCCAGTAGTCCCAGAGTAGACAGTCACACTGAAGCTTTCTTT
-,many,TRBJ2-5,TRBV5-6,CASSLDAGETQYF,TGTGCCAGCAGCTTGGACGCGGGAGAGACCCAGTACTTC
TRBD1,many,TRBJ1-2,TRBV6-1,CASSLGTGDGYTF,TGTGCCAGCAGTTTAGGGACAGGGGATGGCTACACCTTC
-,once,TRBJ2-3,TRBV7-9,CASSLLSGFTDTQYF,TGTGCCAGCAGCTTATTGTCAGGTTTCACAGATACGCAGTATTTT
-,-,TRBJ1-1,TRBV29-1,CSVAPWSGVNTEAFF,TGCAGCGTTGCCCCCTGGTCTGGGGTGAACACTGAAGCTTTCTTT